This T cell receptor beta chain was recorded in a study of CD8+CD57+ T cells in acquired aplastic anemia. Study background: An average of roughly 3 ug of DNA was obtained from sorted CD4+ and CD8+ cells. Study-wide results and limits: CD8+ Simpson's diversity showed no significant patient-control difference.

Germline V gene data show CDR1 as MNHEY and CDR2 as SVGAGI. There are 15 residues in the CDR3. Trimming removed 2 bases at V and 0 bases at J, with 8 bases between. This clonotype was seen repeatedly, ten times or more. Its antigen is undetermined. Profiling that covered TCR beta VDJ and CDR3 relied on genomic DNA as its template. TCRdb recomputed calls from the reads with MiXCR, one row per CDR3 protein. The sample has 400,000 to 450,000 distinct CDR3 sequences, just under 70% seen once; the top ten hold 4%. Sequencing was done on a sample of sorted CD4+, CD8+, or CD8+CD57+ T cells (not recorded which) from PBMCs. The rearrangement uses TRBV6-5 and TRBJ1-3; no definite D call. This TCR was recovered from a human donor in good health, serving as a control. CDR3 residues: CASSYNRHSGNTIYF. CDR3 nucleotides: TGTGCCAGCAGTTACAATCGGCACTCTGGAAACACCATATATTTT.